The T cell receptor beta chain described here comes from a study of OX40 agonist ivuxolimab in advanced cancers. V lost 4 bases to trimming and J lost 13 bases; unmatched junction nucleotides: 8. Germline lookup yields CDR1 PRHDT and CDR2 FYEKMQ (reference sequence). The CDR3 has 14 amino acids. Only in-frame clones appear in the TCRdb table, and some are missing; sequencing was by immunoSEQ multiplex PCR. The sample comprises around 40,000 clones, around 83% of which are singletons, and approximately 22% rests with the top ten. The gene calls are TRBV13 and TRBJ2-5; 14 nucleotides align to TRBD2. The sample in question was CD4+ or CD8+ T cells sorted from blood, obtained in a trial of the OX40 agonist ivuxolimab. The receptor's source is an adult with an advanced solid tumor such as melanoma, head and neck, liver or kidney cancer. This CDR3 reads CASSWGTSGGQTYF. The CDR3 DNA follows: TGTGCCAGCAGCTGGGGGACTAGCGGGGGCCAGACGTACTTC.